The clone carrying this T cell receptor beta chain was recorded at least ten times. Its antigen is not identified. This entry comes from a study of T cell repertoires in cytomegalovirus infection. Study at large: Public signatures in TCR beta pointed to CMV infection and matching HLA type. Notes on the study in general: The ex vivo response was dominated by HLA-C-restricted CMV-specific TCR beta clonotypes. The cumulative frequency of public TCR beta families identified carriers of CMV plus the relevant HLA.

Germline CDR1 DFQATT, CDR2 SNEGSKA (reference sequence). V shed 5 bases and J shed 5 bases, with 12 bases lying between them. CDR3 length: 13 residues. TCRdb called the reads again in MiXCR, with one record for every CDR3 protein. The table has 200,000 to 300,000 distinct CDR3 sequences, approximately 14% seen once; the top ten hold around 9%. The source is a human donor in good health (CMV status not recorded). Some clones in this sample may be carry-over from other donors' samples. This chain joins TRBV20-1 and TRBJ1-4; D is perhaps TRBD1 (5 bases). The sample was PBMCs. CDR3 loop: CSALGEGNEKLFF. The CDR3 bases are TGCAGTGCTTTGGGTGAGGGGAATGAAAAACTGTTTTTT.